This T cell receptor beta chain was retrieved from a study of regulatory T cells in long-lasting Graves disease. Whole-study results and caveats: Persistent patients had more shared public clonotypes (around 2,800) than new patients (approximately 920). Analysis covered peripheral blood alone, not thyroid tissue.

Germline CDR1 and CDR2: DFQATT and SNEGSKA (reference sequence). The CDR3 has 14 residues. The V end was cut by 2 bases, the J end by 16 bases, with 23 bases between. This clonotype showed up many times. No antigen is known for it. To make TCR beta libraries, researchers used iRepertoire HTBI primers and Arm-PCR of CDR3 regions. From the multiplex PCR reads, TCRdb called clonotypes with MiXCR, one entry per CDR3 protein. The data hold 200,000 to 250,000 distinct CDR3 sequences, with approximately 20% observed a single time. Time point indicated: newly diagnosed GD, antithyroid drugs for less than 3 months. Preparation of the TCR library used RNA extracted from PBMCs. American Thyroid Association guidelines defined Graves' disease diagnosis.

This material consisted of peripheral blood mononuclear cells (PBMCs), taken at new diagnosis, from a patient treated with antithyroid drugs. The TCR comes from a female donor with Graves disease. The V gene is TRBV20-1, the J gene TRBJ1-4; D is possibly TRBD1 (6 bases). The CDR3 protein is CSARHDSGDRQEFF. CDR3 coding DNA: TGCAGTGCTAGACATGACTCCGGAGACAGGCAGGAGTTTTTT.